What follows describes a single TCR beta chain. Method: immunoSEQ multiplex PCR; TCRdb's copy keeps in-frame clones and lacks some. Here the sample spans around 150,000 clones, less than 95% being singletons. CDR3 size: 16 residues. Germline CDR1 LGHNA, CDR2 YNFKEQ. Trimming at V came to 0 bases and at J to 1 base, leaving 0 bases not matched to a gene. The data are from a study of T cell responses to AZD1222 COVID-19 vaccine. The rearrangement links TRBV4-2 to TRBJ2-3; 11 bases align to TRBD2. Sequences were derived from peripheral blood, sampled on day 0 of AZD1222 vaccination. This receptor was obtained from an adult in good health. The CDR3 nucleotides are TGTGCCAGCAGCCAAGAACTAGCGGGAGGCACAGATACGCAGTATTTT. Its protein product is CASSQELAGGTDTQYF.